The rows below give T cell receptor beta chains drawn from one sample of a study of blood T cells in healthy people across ages. TCRdb re-analysed the 5' RACE reads in MiXCR, keeping a single row per CDR3 protein. The sample yields roughly 1.9 million distinct CDR3 sequences, 35% to 50% seen once. Sequenced sample: blood. Receptor source: a human donor in good health. CDR3s include the opening cysteine and the closing phenylalanine or tryptophan. The D gene is left open where the match is weak. Clone size is given for some rows only: seen once, a few or many times, or a class if the clone is expanded.

V gene	D gene	clone size	J gene	CDR3 DNA	CDR3 protein
TRBV4-1	.	many	TRBJ2-3	TGCGCCAGCAGGAAAATAGTTACTGGCACAGATACGCAGTATTTT	CASRKIVTGTDTQYF
TRBV4-3	.	.	TRBJ1-5	TGCGCCAGCAGCCAAGACCTAGGGGATGATCAGCCCCAGCATTTT	CASSQDLGDDQPQHF
TRBV27	TRBD1	.	TRBJ2-2	TGTGCCAGCAGTTTCGGACAGGGGGGGACCGGGGAGCTGTTTTTT	CASSFGQGGTGELFF
TRBV7-7	.	few	TRBJ2-2	TGTGCCAGCAGCCTTACAGAGTTCGCGAACACCGGGGAGCTGTTTTTT	CASSLTEFANTGELFF
TRBV20-1	TRBD1	.	TRBJ1-6	TGCAGTGCTAGGGGATCCGGGACAGGGCATAATTCACCCCTCCACTTT	CSARGSGTGHNSPLHF
TRBV7-2	.	.	TRBJ2-6	TGTGCCAGCAGCTCCACACGTGGGGCCAACGTCCTGACTTTC	CASSSTRGANVLTF
TRBV7-9	TRBD2	few	TRBJ2-1	TGTGCCAGCAGCCCAAAGCGGGGGGGACTAGATGAGCAGTTCTTC	CASSPKRGGLDEQFF
TRBV7-9	TRBD2	.	TRBJ2-5	TGTGCCAGCAGCCCCGGGACTACTCCCTTGGAGACCCAGTACTTC	CASSPGTTPLETQYF
TRBV20-1	.	.	TRBJ1-4	TGCAGTGCTCGCCCCGGGACAAGGAATGAAAAACTGTTTTTT	CSARPGTRNEKLFF
TRBV28	.	.	TRBJ2-7	TGTGCCAGCAGCCGCGGGGTGGAGGTCCTAAGATCAGTTCCCGAGCAGTACTTC	CASSRGVEVLRSVPEQYF
TRBV13	TRBD1	.	TRBJ1-4	TGTGCCAGCAGCTTAGGAGGGACAGGGGGCGCAGGAGAAAAACTGTTTTTT	CASSLGGTGGAGEKLFF
TRBV28	.	.	TRBJ2-3	TGTGCCAGCAGCCCCTTAGTAGGAGCAGATACGCAGTATTTT	CASSPLVGADTQYF
TRBV7-2	TRBD2	.	TRBJ2-7	TGTACCAGCAGCTTAGCGCGGGGGGGCGAGCAGTACTTC	CTSSLARGGEQYF
TRBV6-4	.	.	TRBJ1-2	TGTGCCAGCACCCTTGGGGCGACGAAAGACCTCCGGGGCTACACCTTC	CASTLGATKDLRGYTF
TRBV21-1	.	.	TRBJ1-2	TGTGCCAGCAGCAAAGCGCGGTCCCGGGGCTATGGCTACACCTTC	CASSKARSRGYGYTF
TRBV12-3/TRBV12-4	.	few	TRBJ2-3	TGTGCCAGCAGTTTGACCAGATTCACAGATACGCAGTATTTT	CASSLTRFTDTQYF
TRBV10-3	.	.	TRBJ2-1	TGTGCCACCCGGGACTCCGAAGGTACGAGTGAGCAGTTCTTC	CATRDSEGTSEQFF
TRBV7-3	.	.	TRBJ2-1	TGTGCCAGCAGCATGACCGGGTCCGGAGACGATGAGCAGTTCTTC	CASSMTGSGDDEQFF
TRBV28	.	few	TRBJ2-2	TGTGCCAGCAGTCCGGGGGACACCGGGGAGCTGTTTTTT	CASSPGDTGELFF
TRBV9	.	.	TRBJ1-2	TGTGCCAGCAGCGTTGACAGAGGTGGCTACACCTTC	CASSVDRGGYTF
TRBV25-1	TRBD1	.	TRBJ2-6	TGTGCCAGCAGTGAATATTTCCCGGACAGGGGGTCGCCTGGGGCCAACGTCCTGACTTTC	CASSEYFPDRGSPGANVLTF
TRBV9	.	.	TRBJ2-5	TGTGCCAGCAGCGTAGACCCGAACGACAAAGAGACCCAGTACTTC	CASSVDPNDKETQYF
TRBV5-1	.	few	TRBJ2-1	TGCGCCAGCAGCTGGGGTGCCAGGGGCAATGAGCAGTTCTTC	CASSWGARGNEQFF
TRBV9	TRBD1	.	TRBJ1-2	TGTGCCAGCAGCGTTCCCGGGACAGGGTCTATTGACTACACCTTC	CASSVPGTGSIDYTF
TRBV10-3	.	.	TRBJ2-7	TGTGCCATCAGTGGAGAACCAAAAGGGACCTACGAGCGGTACTTC	CAISGEPKGTYERYF
TRBV20-1	TRBD2	.	TRBJ2-3	TGCAGTGCTAGAGACTCGACTAGCGGGCGAACACGCACAGATACGCAGTATTTT	CSARDSTSGRTRTDTQYF
TRBV20-1	.	.	TRBJ2-1	TGCAGTGCTAGCCTTCCTACTCCGTTCAATGAGCAGTTCTTC	CSASLPTPFNEQFF
TRBV5-1	.	.	TRBJ2-1	TGCGCCAGCAGCTTGGTGTATTCTGGAGGGGGACCTTACAATGAGCAGTTCTTC	CASSLVYSGGGPYNEQFF
TRBV28	TRBD1	few	TRBJ1-1	TGTGCCAGCCTCTCGGGGACAGGGGGCGGGATGGAAATGGCTGAAGCTTTCTTT	CASLSGTGGGMEMAEAFF
TRBV7-3	.	.	TRBJ2-3	TGTGCCAGCAGCCCCGGGATGGGACCTCCACCCACAGATACGCAGTATTTT	CASSPGMGPPPTDTQYF
TRBV29-1	.	few	TRBJ2-5	TGCAGCGTTGATGGACACCGAGGGTATCTGGAGACCCAGTACTTC	CSVDGHRGYLETQYF